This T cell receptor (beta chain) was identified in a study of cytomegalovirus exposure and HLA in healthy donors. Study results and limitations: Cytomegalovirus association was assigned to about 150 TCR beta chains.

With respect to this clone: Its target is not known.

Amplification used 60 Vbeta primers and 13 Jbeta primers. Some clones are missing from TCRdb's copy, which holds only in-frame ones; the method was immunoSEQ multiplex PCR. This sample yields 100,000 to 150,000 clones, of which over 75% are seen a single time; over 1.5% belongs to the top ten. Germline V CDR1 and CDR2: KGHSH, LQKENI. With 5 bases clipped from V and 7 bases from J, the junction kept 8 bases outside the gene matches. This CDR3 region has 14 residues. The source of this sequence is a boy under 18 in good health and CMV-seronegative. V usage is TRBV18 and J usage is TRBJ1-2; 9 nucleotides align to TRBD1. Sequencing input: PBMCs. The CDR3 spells CASSADRGQGGYTF. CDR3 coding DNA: TGTGCCAGCTCAGCTGACAGGGGACAGGGTGGCTACACCTTC.